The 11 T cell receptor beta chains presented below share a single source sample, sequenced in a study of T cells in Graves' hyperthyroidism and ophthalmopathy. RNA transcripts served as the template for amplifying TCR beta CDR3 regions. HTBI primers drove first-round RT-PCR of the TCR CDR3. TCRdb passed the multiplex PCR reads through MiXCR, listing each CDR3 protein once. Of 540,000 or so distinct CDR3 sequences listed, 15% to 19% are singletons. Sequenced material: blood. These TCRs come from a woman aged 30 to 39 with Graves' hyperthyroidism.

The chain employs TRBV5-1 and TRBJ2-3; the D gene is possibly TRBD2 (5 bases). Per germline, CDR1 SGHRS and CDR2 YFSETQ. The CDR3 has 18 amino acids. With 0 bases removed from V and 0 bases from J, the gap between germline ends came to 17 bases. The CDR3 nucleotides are TGCGCCAGCAGCTTGGCGAAAGTAGCGTCACCTAGCACAGATACGCAGTATTTT. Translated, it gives CASSLAKVASPSTDTQYF.

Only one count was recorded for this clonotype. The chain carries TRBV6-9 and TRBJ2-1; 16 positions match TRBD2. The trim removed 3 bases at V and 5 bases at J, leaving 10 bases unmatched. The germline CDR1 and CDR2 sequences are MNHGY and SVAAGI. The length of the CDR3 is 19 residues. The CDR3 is CASSYPFGTSGRADNEQFF. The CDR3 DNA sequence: TGTGCCAGCAGTTACCCCTTTGGGACTAGCGGGAGGGCCGACAATGAGCAGTTCTTC.

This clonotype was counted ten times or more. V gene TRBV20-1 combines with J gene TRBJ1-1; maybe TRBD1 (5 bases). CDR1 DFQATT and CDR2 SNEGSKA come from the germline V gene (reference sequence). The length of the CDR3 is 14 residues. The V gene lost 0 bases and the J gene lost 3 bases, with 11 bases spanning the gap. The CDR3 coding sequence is TGCAGTGCTAGAGATCGGGGCGGACACACTGAAGCTTTCTTT. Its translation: CSARDRGGHTEAFF.

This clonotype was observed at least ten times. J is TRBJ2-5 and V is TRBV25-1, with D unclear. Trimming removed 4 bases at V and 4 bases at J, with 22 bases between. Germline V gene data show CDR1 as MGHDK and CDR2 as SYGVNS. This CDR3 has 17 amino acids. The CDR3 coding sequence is TGTGCCAGCAGTGTGGATTGGTACAGCGCGGATGGAGAGACCCAGTACTTC. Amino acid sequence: CASSVDWYSADGETQYF.

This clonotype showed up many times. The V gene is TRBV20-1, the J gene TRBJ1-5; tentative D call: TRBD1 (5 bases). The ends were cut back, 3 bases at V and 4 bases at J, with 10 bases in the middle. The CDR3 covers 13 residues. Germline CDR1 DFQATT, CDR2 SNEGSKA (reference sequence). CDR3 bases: TGCAGTGCTAGTAACAGGCCTAATCAGCCCCAGCATTTT. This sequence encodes CSASNRPNQPQHF.

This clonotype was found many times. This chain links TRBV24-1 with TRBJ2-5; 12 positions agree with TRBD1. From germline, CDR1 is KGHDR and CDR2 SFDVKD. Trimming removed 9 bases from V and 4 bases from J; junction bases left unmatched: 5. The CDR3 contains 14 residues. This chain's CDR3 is CATSGTGGIETQYF. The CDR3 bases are TGTGCCACCTCCGGGACAGGGGGCATAGAGACCCAGTACTTC.

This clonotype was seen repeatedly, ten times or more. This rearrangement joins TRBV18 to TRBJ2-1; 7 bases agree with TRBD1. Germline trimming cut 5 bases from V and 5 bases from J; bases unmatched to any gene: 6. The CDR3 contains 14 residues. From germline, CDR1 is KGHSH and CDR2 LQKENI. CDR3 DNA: TGTGCCAGCTCAGACAGGGTCCAAAACAATGAGCAGTTCTTC. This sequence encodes CASSDRVQNNEQFF.

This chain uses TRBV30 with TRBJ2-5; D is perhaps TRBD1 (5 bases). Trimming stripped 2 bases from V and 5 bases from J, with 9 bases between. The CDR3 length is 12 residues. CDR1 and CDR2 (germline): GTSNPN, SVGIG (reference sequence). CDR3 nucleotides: TGTGCCTGGAGTTGGCAGGGTGAGACCCAGTACTTC. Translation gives CAWSWQGETQYF. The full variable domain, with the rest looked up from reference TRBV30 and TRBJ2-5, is SQTIHQWPATLVQPVGSPLSLECTVEGTSNPNLYWYRQAAGRGLQLLFYSVGIGQISSEVPQNLSASRPQDRQFILSSKKLLLSDSGFYLCAWSWQGETQYFGPGTRLLVL.

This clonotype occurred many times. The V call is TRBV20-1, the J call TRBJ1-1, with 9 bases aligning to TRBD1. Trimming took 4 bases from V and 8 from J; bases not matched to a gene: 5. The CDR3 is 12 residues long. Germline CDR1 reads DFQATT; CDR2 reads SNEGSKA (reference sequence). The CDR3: CSATGTGTEAFF. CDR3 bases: TGCAGTGCTACCGGGACAGGGACGGAAGCTTTCTTT.

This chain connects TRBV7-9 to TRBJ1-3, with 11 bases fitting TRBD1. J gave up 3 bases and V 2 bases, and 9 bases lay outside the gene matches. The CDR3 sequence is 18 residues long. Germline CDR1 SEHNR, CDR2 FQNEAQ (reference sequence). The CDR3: CASSLPPGQGARGNTIYF. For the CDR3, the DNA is TGTGCCAGCAGCTTACCCCCAGGACAGGGGGCGCGTGGAAACACCATATATTTT.

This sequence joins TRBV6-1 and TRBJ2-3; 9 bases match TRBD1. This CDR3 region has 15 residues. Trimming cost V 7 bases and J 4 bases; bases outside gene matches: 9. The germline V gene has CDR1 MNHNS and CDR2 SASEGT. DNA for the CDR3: TGTGCCAGCAATCGCGGACAGGGGCATGCAGATACGCAGTATTTT. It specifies CASNRGQGHADTQYF.